What follows describes a single T cell receptor beta chain. This specimen belongs to a study of blood T cell repertoires in COVID-19. As for the study in general: The origin of the acute and convalescent COVID-19 samples was the United States, Italy and Spain. Sample material is recorded as cDNA or gDNA derived from T cells, B-cell-depleted T cells, or PBMCs.

Some clones are missing from TCRdb's copy, which holds only in-frame ones; the method was immunoSEQ multiplex PCR. This table holds 200,000 or so clones, 75% to 90% found once. The sequenced sample was PBMCs or T cells enriched from blood (not recorded which). The receptor was isolated from a woman in her thirties or forties with acute COVID-19.

The CDR3 protein is CASSNPGLAGPTDTQYF. The CDR3 bases are TGTGCCAGCAGCAACCCGGGACTAGCGGGACCCACAGATACGCAGTATTTT. The V gene is TRBV14, the J gene TRBJ2-3, with TRBD2 matching 13 bases. This CDR3 comprises 17 residues. V was clipped by 5 bases and J by 2 bases; unmatched bases: 7. Germline loops: CDR1 SGHDN, CDR2 FVKESK.